This T cell receptor beta chain was found in a study of cytomegalovirus exposure and HLA in healthy donors. Unrecorded immune exposures were likely, despite nominal health at sampling. CDR3 length equals 14 residues. In germline, CDR1 is SGHRS, CDR2 YFSETQ. J lost 4 bases, V lost 4 bases, and 6 bases had no gene match. Points on this clone: The antigen is undetermined.

Notes on the study in general: TRBV6-2, TRBV6-3 and some other V segments were unresolvable in 87-base-pair reads.

PCR was performed using 60 Vbeta and 13 Jbeta primers. Generated by immunoSEQ multiplex PCR, the TCRdb table keeps only in-frame clones and is missing some. The sample gives 99,000 or so clones, 80% of which show up once; 6% to 8% is in the top ten. This clonotype was obtained from a man in his thirties or forties in good health and CMV-seropositive. V is TRBV5-1 and J is TRBJ1-2; TRBD1 matches 8 bases. Specimen: PBMCs. CDR3 region: CASSPADRAYGYTF. The DNA for the CDR3 is TGCGCCAGCAGCCCCGCGGACAGGGCCTATGGCTACACCTTC.